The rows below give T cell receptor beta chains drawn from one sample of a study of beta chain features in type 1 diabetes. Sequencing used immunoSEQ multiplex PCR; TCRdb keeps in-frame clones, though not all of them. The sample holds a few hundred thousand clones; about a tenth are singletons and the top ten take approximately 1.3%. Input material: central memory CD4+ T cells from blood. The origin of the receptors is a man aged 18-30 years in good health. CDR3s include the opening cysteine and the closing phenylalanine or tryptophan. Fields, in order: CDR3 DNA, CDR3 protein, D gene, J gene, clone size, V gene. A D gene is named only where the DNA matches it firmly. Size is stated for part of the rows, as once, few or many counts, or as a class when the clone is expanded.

TGTGCCTGGAGTACGGGGGGGGAGCAGCCCCAGCATTTT	CAWSTGGEQPQHF	.	TRBJ1-5	many	TRBV30
TGTGCCAGCTCACCTGATTCAGGGGTGGATACGCAGTATTTT	CASSPDSGVDTQYF	.	TRBJ2-3	.	TRBV18
TGTGCCTGGAGTGTGAACAGGGCGTTTCGGCAGTACTTC	CAWSVNRAFRQYF	.	TRBJ2-7	few	TRBV30
TGTGCCAGCAGCTTGGCGAACCCGGGTGAAAAACTGTTTTTT	CASSLANPGEKLFF	.	TRBJ1-4	.	TRBV5-6
TGCGCCAGCAGCCAAGATAGCGGGAGGTACGAGCAGTACTTC	CASSQDSGRYEQYF	TRBD2	TRBJ2-7	.	TRBV4-3
TGTGCCAGCAGCCACGGGACTGCAGGGAGCGATGAGACCCAGTACTTC	CASSHGTAGSDETQYF	.	TRBJ2-5	few	TRBV5-4
TGTGCCAGCAGCCCCCAACAGGGTAGAGGAGGAGGCTACACCTTC	CASSPQQGRGGGYTF	.	TRBJ1-2	.	TRBV7-2
TGTGCCACCAGCTTTGGTGGTAGGACCCCCCCTAGGCTCACGCAGTATTTT	CATSFGGRTPPRLTQYF	.	TRBJ2-3	.	TRBV15
TGTGCCAGTAGGATCGGGCAGGGGAGCTCTGGGGCCAACGTCCTGACTTTC	CASRIGQGSSGANVLTF	.	TRBJ2-6	.	TRBV19
TGTGCCAGCAGCTTCGGCGGGGACTGGGAGCAGTACTTC	CASSFGGDWEQYF	.	TRBJ2-7	few	TRBV7-9
TGCGCCAGCAGCCAAGTATCGGGTGCGGGGGCCAACGTCCTGACTTTC	CASSQVSGAGANVLTF	.	TRBJ2-6	.	TRBV4-3
TGTGCCAGCAGTTACCGGGACAGGGGGTACGACACTGAAGCTTTCTTT	CASSYRDRGYDTEAFF	TRBD1	TRBJ1-1	few	TRBV6-6
TGCGCCAGCAGCCAACTTAAAGGCTTCTCCTACGAGCAGTACTTC	CASSQLKGFSYEQYF	.	TRBJ2-7	.	TRBV4-3
TGCAGCGTTGACAGGAGACCTCGCACAGATACGCAGTATTTT	CSVDRRPRTDTQYF	.	TRBJ2-3	.	TRBV29-1
TGTGCCAGCAGCTCCTCCCTCACCGGGGAGCTGTTTTTT	CASSSSLTGELFF	.	TRBJ2-2	few	TRBV11-2